A selection of T cell receptor beta chains follows, all from one sample in a study of beta chain features in type 1 diabetes. Libraries were prepared by immunoSEQ multiplex PCR; TCRdb keeps only in-frame clonotypes and omits some of them. This sample has roughly 400,000 clones, with about 14% found just once. Source material: naive CD4+ T cells from blood. The receptors originated from a woman between 18 and 29 years old in good health. Each CDR3 is given with its conserved first and last residue. Fields, in order: J gene, V gene, clone size, D gene, CDR3 protein, CDR3 DNA. The D gene is left open where the match is weak. The size entry is marked missing in some rows and otherwise reads once, few, many or a size class.

J: TRBJ1-2
V: TRBV27
size: -
D: -
CDR3: CASSRRGGGEYGYTF
DNA: TGTGCCAGCAGTCGCCGGGGGGGCGGAGAGTATGGCTACACCTTC

J: TRBJ2-1
V: TRBV29-1
size: -
D: -
CDR3: CSVESGGNEQFF
DNA: TGCAGCGTTGAATCCGGAGGGAATGAGCAGTTCTTC

J: TRBJ1-5
V: TRBV5-6
size: -
D: -
CDR3: CASSSGTGLSNQPQHF
DNA: TGTGCCAGCAGCTCTGGAACAGGGCTGAGCAATCAGCCCCAGCATTTT

J: TRBJ2-2
V: TRBV6-4
size: -
D: -
CDR3: CASKVWAGVTGELFF
DNA: TGTGCCAGCAAAGTTTGGGCAGGGGTCACCGGGGAGCTGTTTTTT

J: TRBJ2-3
V: TRBV9
size: -
D: TRBD1
CDR3: CASSVPRDRGTDTQYF
DNA: TGTGCCAGCAGCGTACCCCGGGACAGGGGTACAGATACGCAGTATTTT

J: TRBJ2-5
V: TRBV25-1
size: few
D: -
CDR3: CASQPDLGGTQYF
DNA: TGTGCCAGCCAACCCGACCTGGGGGGGACCCAGTACTTC

J: TRBJ1-2
V: TRBV4-2
size: few
D: -
CDR3: CASSQELRGWGYTF
DNA: TGTGCCAGCAGCCAAGAACTCCGCGGGTGGGGCTACACCTTC

J: TRBJ2-5
V: TRBV10-3
size: -
D: -
CDR3: CAIGSPQQETQYF
DNA: TGTGCCATCGGTAGCCCCCAGCAAGAGACCCAGTACTTC

J: TRBJ2-7
V: TRBV7-9
size: -
D: -
CDR3: CASSLGSGTYEQYF
DNA: TGTGCCAGCAGCTTAGGAAGCGGAACCTACGAGCAGTACTTC

J: TRBJ2-7
V: TRBV4-1
size: few
D: TRBD2
CDR3: CASSQPRAGGSYEQYF
DNA: TGCGCCAGCAGCCAACCCCGAGCGGGAGGGTCCTACGAGCAGTACTTC

J: TRBJ2-7
V: TRBV29-1
size: few
D: TRBD1
CDR3: CSVVIQGNFYEQYF
DNA: TGCAGCGTTGTCATACAGGGGAACTTCTACGAGCAGTACTTC

J: TRBJ2-7
V: TRBV7-8
size: -
D: -
CDR3: CASSLALGLHGAGYF
DNA: TGTGCCAGCAGCTTAGCGTTAGGGCTCCATGGGGCTGGGTACTTC

J: TRBJ2-7
V: TRBV28
size: -
D: TRBD2
CDR3: CASSFQGDYYEQYF
DNA: TGTGCCAGCAGTTTCCAAGGGGACTACTACGAGCAGTACTTC

J: TRBJ1-2
V: TRBV14
size: -
D: -
CDR3: CASSLQSGPFYGYTF
DNA: TGTGCCAGCAGCCTCCAGAGCGGCCCTTTCTATGGCTACACCTTC

J: TRBJ1-4
V: TRBV7-9
size: -
D: -
CDR3: CASSPLQGRHREDEKLFF
DNA: TGTGCCAGCAGCCCCCTTCAGGGGCGTCACCGGGAGGATGAAAAACTGTTTTTT

J: TRBJ2-5
V: TRBV15
size: -
D: TRBD2
CDR3: CATTQAGVGQETQYF
DNA: TGTGCCACCACTCAAGCGGGAGTGGGCCAAGAGACCCAGTACTTC

J: TRBJ1-1
V: TRBV2
size: -
D: TRBD1
CDR3: CASSMDRGPEAFF
DNA: TGTGCCAGCAGTATGGACAGGGGTCCTGAAGCTTTCTTT

J: TRBJ1-2
V: TRBV19
size: -
D: -
CDR3: CASSLRGENGYTF
DNA: TGTGCCAGTAGTCTCAGGGGAGAGAATGGCTACACCTTC

J: TRBJ2-5
V: TRBV7-2
size: few
D: -
CDR3: CASSLAVGDQETQYF
DNA: TGTGCCAGCAGCTTAGCCGTCGGGGACCAAGAGACCCAGTACTTC

J: TRBJ1-1
V: TRBV30
size: -
D: TRBD1
CDR3: CALNRGLGTEAFF
DNA: TGTGCCTTGAACAGGGGTCTGGGGACTGAAGCTTTCTTT

J: TRBJ2-1
V: TRBV29-1
size: few
D: -
CDR3: CSVTPYNEQFF
DNA: TGCAGCGTGACTCCCTACAATGAGCAGTTCTTC

J: TRBJ1-1
V: TRBV6-5
size: few
D: -
CDR3: CASRPRQSLTEAFF
DNA: TGTGCCAGCAGGCCAAGACAGTCCCTCACTGAAGCTTTCTTT

J: TRBJ1-1
V: TRBV7-2
size: few
D: -
CDR3: CASSEGRHLNTEAFF
DNA: TGTGCCAGCAGCGAGGGTCGGCATTTGAACACTGAAGCTTTCTTT

J: TRBJ1-4
V: TRBV18
size: -
D: -
CDR3: CASSSGSGEKLFF
DNA: TGTGCCAGCTCATCAGGTTCTGGCGAAAAACTGTTTTTT

J: TRBJ2-3
V: TRBV30
size: few
D: TRBD2
CDR3: CAWTRWAGVTDTQYF
DNA: TGTGCCTGGACCCGGTGGGCGGGAGTCACAGATACGCAGTATTTT

J: TRBJ1-4
V: TRBV29-1
size: -
D: -
CDR3: CSVLGTTTNEKLFF
DNA: TGCAGCGTCCTCGGGACAACAACTAATGAAAAACTGTTTTTT

J: TRBJ2-7
V: TRBV28
size: -
D: -
CDR3: CASSLERRAYEQYF
DNA: TGTGCCAGCAGTTTAGAGCGGAGAGCCTACGAGCAGTACTTC

J: TRBJ2-7
V: TRBV7-2
size: -
D: TRBD2
CDR3: CASSSGLAGGPSSYEQYF
DNA: TGTGCCAGCAGCTCGGGACTAGCGGGAGGCCCGAGCTCCTACGAGCAGTACTTC

J: TRBJ2-5
V: TRBV6-5
size: few
D: -
CDR3: CASRRTEVETQYF
DNA: TGTGCCAGCAGGAGGACTGAGGTAGAGACCCAGTACTTC

J: TRBJ2-6
V: TRBV6-6
size: few
D: -
CDR3: CASSPAQVSGANVLTF
DNA: TGTGCCAGCAGCCCCGCTCAGGTCTCTGGGGCCAACGTCCTGACTTTC

J: TRBJ2-1
V: TRBV19
size: -
D: TRBD1
CDR3: CASSGDRDSYNEQFF
DNA: TGTGCCAGTAGCGGGGACAGGGACTCCTACAATGAGCAGTTCTTC

J: TRBJ2-5
V: TRBV29-1
size: -
D: -
CDR3: CSVGRDQETQYF
DNA: TGCAGCGTTGGGAGGGACCAAGAGACCCAGTACTTC

J: TRBJ2-5
V: TRBV5-6
size: -
D: -
CDR3: CASTTPAGKTQYF
DNA: TGTGCCAGCACCACCCCCGCCGGGAAGACCCAGTACTTC

J: TRBJ2-7
V: TRBV6-1
size: -
D: -
CDR3: CASGQSGLDYEQYF
DNA: TGTGCCAGCGGACAGTCGGGCCTAGACTACGAGCAGTACTTC

J: TRBJ2-1
V: TRBV29-1
size: -
D: -
CDR3: CSAQQGPYNEQFF
DNA: TGCAGCGCCCAACAGGGACCCTACAATGAGCAGTTCTTC

J: TRBJ1-3
V: TRBV30
size: -
D: TRBD1
CDR3: CASTGWTGPGNTIYF
DNA: TGTGCCTCGACCGGATGGACAGGGCCAGGAAACACCATATATTTT

J: TRBJ1-1
V: TRBV6-4
size: few
D: TRBD1
CDR3: CASSDGQGSTEAFF
DNA: TGTGCCAGCAGTGACGGACAGGGGAGCACTGAAGCTTTCTTT

J: TRBJ1-1
V: TRBV4-1
size: few
D: TRBD1
CDR3: CASSLGQPNTEAFF
DNA: TGCGCCAGCAGCTTGGGACAGCCGAACACTGAAGCTTTCTTT

J: TRBJ2-7
V: TRBV18
size: few
D: -
CDR3: CASSPEGEQYF
DNA: TGTGCCAGCTCACCCGAGGGCGAGCAGTACTTC

J: TRBJ1-5
V: TRBV7-9
size: few
D: -
CDR3: CASSQDRNNQPQHF
DNA: TGTGCCAGCAGTCAAGACAGGAACAATCAGCCCCAGCATTTT

J: TRBJ2-1
V: TRBV7-3
size: few
D: TRBD1
CDR3: CASSPSRDRPNEQFF
DNA: TGTGCCAGCAGTCCCTCGAGGGACAGACCAAATGAGCAGTTCTTC

J: TRBJ2-7
V: TRBV6-5
size: -
D: TRBD1
CDR3: CASSYLTGRVYEQYF
DNA: TGTGCCAGCAGTTACCTGACAGGGCGCGTCTACGAGCAGTACTTC

J: TRBJ2-3
V: TRBV7-3
size: -
D: TRBD2
CDR3: CASSLMGLRTDTQYF
DNA: TGTGCCAGCAGCTTAATGGGACTACGCACAGATACGCAGTATTTT

J: TRBJ1-1
V: TRBV7-9
size: -
D: TRBD1
CDR3: CASSFGQAYEAFF
DNA: TGTGCCAGCAGCTTTGGACAGGCCTATGAAGCTTTCTTT

J: TRBJ2-7
V: TRBV5-1
size: few
D: TRBD1
CDR3: CASTSAGGSSDEQYF
DNA: TGCGCCAGCACCTCGGCAGGGGGCTCAAGCGACGAGCAGTACTTC

J: TRBJ2-1
V: TRBV27
size: -
D: -
CDR3: CASSFRGFPYNEQFF
DNA: TGTGCCAGCAGTTTCCGGGGATTCCCCTACAATGAGCAGTTCTTC

J: TRBJ2-5
V: TRBV18
size: -
D: TRBD2
CDR3: CASSPGLAGEETQYF
DNA: TGTGCCAGCTCACCGGGACTAGCGGGAGAAGAGACCCAGTACTTC

J: TRBJ2-7
V: TRBV11-1
size: few
D: TRBD2
CDR3: CASSLLAGAYEQYF
DNA: TGTGCCAGCAGCTTACTAGCGGGAGCCTACGAGCAGTACTTC

J: TRBJ2-1
V: TRBV4-1
size: -
D: -
CDR3: CASSQGREFSNEQFF
DNA: TGCGCCAGCAGCCAAGGCCGGGAGTTTTCCAATGAGCAGTTCTTC

J: TRBJ2-3
V: TRBV11-2
size: -
D: TRBD2
CDR3: CASSLISLAGRSPTQYF
DNA: TGTGCCAGCAGCTTAATCAGCCTAGCGGGACGGTCCCCTACGCAGTATTTT

J: TRBJ2-7
V: TRBV30
size: few
D: -
CDR3: CAWAGQVASYEQYF
DNA: TGTGCCTGGGCGGGCCAGGTCGCCTCCTACGAGCAGTACTTC

J: TRBJ1-1
V: TRBV6-6
size: few
D: -
CDR3: CASSYEGNTEAFF
DNA: TGTGCCAGCAGTTATGAGGGGAACACTGAAGCTTTCTTT

J: TRBJ1-1
V: TRBV21-1
size: -
D: -
CDR3: CASSNVRQQNTEAFF
DNA: TGTGCCAGCAGCAATGTACGACAGCAGAACACTGAAGCTTTCTTT

J: TRBJ1-5
V: TRBV27
size: -
D: TRBD1
CDR3: CASRQGSTQPQHF
DNA: TGTGCCAGCAGACAGGGGTCGACTCAGCCCCAGCATTTT

J: TRBJ2-4
V: TRBV4-1
size: -
D: -
CDR3: CASSQDGQVISLKF
DNA: TGCGCCAGCAGCCAAGACGGCCAGGTAATCTCCCTGAAGTTC